The present entry profiles one T cell receptor beta chain with its context. Its antigen is undetermined. The data originate from a study of shared clonotypes between healthy human individuals. Study-level results: The diversity represented, both genetic and in exposure history, was limited by few donors. Sorted-subset sequencing, rarefaction showed, was incomplete despite large depth.

Clones were sequenced by immunoSEQ multiplex PCR, and TCRdb holds only the in-frame ones, with some missing. The data contain about 650,000 clones, around 95% of them singletons. The CDR3 sequence is 13 residues long. Germline-derived CDR1 and CDR2 are GTSNPN and SVGIG (reference sequence). The V and J ends lost 5 bases and 10 bases respectively, with 18 bases between them. It was CD45RO-negative cells, positively selected for CCR7, that made up naive CD8 cells, with terminally differentiated effector memory CD45RA+ cells excluded. This TCR came from a woman aged 25-40 years in good health. This sequence joins TRBV30 and TRBJ2-1, with a possible D match to TRBD2 (7 bases). Sequencing used naive CD8+ T cells sorted from blood. The CDR3 is CAWAGAPGAEQFF. DNA for the CDR3: TGTGCCTGGGCGGGGGCCCCTGGCGCCGAGCAGTTCTTC.